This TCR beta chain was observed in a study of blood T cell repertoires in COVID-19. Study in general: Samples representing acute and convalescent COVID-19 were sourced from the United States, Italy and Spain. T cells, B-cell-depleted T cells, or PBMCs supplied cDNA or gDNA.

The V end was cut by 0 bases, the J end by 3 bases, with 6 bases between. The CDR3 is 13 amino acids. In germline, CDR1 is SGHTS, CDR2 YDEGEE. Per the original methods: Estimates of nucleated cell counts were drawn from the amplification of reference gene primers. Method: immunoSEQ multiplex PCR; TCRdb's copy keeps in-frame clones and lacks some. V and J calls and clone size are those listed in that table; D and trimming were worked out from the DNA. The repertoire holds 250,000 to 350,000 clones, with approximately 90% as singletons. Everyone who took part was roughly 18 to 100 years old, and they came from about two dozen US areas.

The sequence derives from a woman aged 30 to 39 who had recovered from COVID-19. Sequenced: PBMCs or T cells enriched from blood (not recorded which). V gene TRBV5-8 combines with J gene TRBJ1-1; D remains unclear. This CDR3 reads CASSLASDTEAFF. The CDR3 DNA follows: TGTGCCAGCAGCTTGGCCTCGGACACTGAAGCTTTCTTT.